The TCR beta chain under discussion was sequenced for a study of T cell repertoires in cytomegalovirus infection. As for the study in general: Signatures in public TCR beta sequences pointed to both CMV infection and matching HLA type. Study conclusions and caveats: Predominance within the ex vivo response was attributable to HLA-C-restricted CMV-specific TCR beta clonotypes. CMV carriers with the relevant HLA were identified by cumulative public TCR beta family frequency.

Details on this clonotype: Its antigen is not known.

The CDR3 consists of 14 residues. Germline CDR1 and CDR2: DFQATT and SNEGSKA (reference sequence). Trimming removed 3 bases from V and 2 bases from J, with 11 bases in between. TCRdb re-analysed the reads in MiXCR, keeping a single row per CDR3 protein. The sample includes tens of thousands of distinct CDR3 sequences, 25% to 40% seen only once; the top ten take nearly 70%. This TCR was recovered from a human donor in good health (CMV status not recorded). Some clones in this sample may be carry-over from other donors' samples. The sample was PBMCs, sequenced either directly or after in vitro stimulation (not recorded which). The V and J genes are TRBV20-1 and TRBJ2-1; tentatively, D is TRBD1 or TRBD2 (5 bases each). CDR3: CSASGGLTYNEQFF. CDR3 DNA sequence: TGCAGTGCTAGTGGGGGTTTGACCTACAATGAGCAGTTCTTC.